This T cell receptor beta chain comes out of a study of blood T cell repertoires in COVID-19. Some clones are missing from TCRdb's copy, which holds only in-frame ones; the method was immunoSEQ multiplex PCR. The repertoire holds roughly 200,000 clones, with roughly 87% as singletons. Participants came from some 23 US areas, aged about 18 to 90 years. Grouping used clinical history reported by participants in a survey and questionnaire. The CDR3 spans 11 residues. The germline gives CDR1 SGHRS, CDR2 YFSETQ. V dropped 2 bases and J dropped 11 bases, with 8 bases sitting between them. The clonotype was recovered from a woman aged 25 to 45 who had recovered from COVID-19. The chain employs TRBV5-1 and TRBJ1-3; D remains unclear. Sequencing was done on a sample of PBMCs or T cells enriched from blood (not recorded which). CDR3 DNA: TGCGCCAGCAGCTTCGAGGGCTCCATATATTTT. Translated: CASSFEGSIYF.